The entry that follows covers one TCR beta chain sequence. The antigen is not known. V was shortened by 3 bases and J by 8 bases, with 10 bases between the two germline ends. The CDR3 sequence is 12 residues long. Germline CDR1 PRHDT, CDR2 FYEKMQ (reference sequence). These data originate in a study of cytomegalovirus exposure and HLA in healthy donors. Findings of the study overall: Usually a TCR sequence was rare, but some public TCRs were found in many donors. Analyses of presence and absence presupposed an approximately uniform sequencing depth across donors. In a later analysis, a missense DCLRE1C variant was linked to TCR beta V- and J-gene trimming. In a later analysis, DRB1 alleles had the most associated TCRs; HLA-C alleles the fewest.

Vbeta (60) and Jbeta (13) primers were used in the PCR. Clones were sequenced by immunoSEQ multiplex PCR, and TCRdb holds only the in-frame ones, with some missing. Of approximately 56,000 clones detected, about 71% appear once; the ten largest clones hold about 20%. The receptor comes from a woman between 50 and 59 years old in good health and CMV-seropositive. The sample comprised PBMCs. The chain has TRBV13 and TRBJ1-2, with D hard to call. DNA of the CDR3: TGTGCCAGCAGCTTGCGCTCTGTCGGCTACACCTTC. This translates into CASSLRSVGYTF.